The next 31 T cell receptor beta chains were all read from a single sample in a study of blood T cell repertoires in COVID-19 (dated by TCRdb to the early 2020s). Library creation used the immunoSEQ multiplex PCR assay. Entries here come from immuneACCESS through TCRdb and include only in-frame sequences with V and J called. Some clones fail to appear in such tables; in the studies checked, an unresolved V gene covers under half of the shortfall, and the cause of the remainder is unknown. Present in this sample are approximately 200,000 clones, less than 90% of which were seen just once. The biggest ten clones account for about 4% of the sample. Sequencing used PBMCs or T cells enriched from blood (not recorded which). Source of these receptors: a woman aged 25 to 39 who had been exposed to COVID-19.

J is TRBJ1-1 and V is TRBV19; D uncertain. The CDR3 is made up of 13 amino acids. Germline assignment: CDR1 LNHDA and CDR2 SQIVND (reference sequence). Trimming took off 4 bases at V and 0 bases at J, with 6 bases between the two ends. Here the CDR3 DNA reads TGTGCCAGTAGTAGGCAGGTGAACACTGAAGCTTTCTTT. This sequence encodes CASSRQVNTEAFF. Full variable domain (rest looked up from reference TRBV19 and TRBJ1-1): DGGITQSPKYLFRKEGQNVTLSCEQNLNHDAMYWYRQDPGQGLRLIYYSQIVNDFQKGDIAEGYSVSREKKESFPLTVTSAQKNPTAFYLCASSRQVNTEAFFGQGTRLTVV.

This chain links TRBV2 with TRBJ1-1; D perhaps matches TRBD1 (6 bases). This CDR3 comprises 17 residues. V shed 3 bases and J shed 5 bases, with 22 bases lying between them. In germline, CDR1 is SNHLY, CDR2 FYNNEI. CDR3 sequence: CASSDPLDRLSGTEAFF. DNA of the CDR3: TGTGCCAGCAGTGATCCCTTAGACAGGCTGTCGGGTACTGAAGCTTTCTTT.

As DNA, the CDR3 is TGCGCCAGCAGCTCCGGGAAGAAGGGTAACACCATATATTTT. This gives the protein CASSSGKKGNTIYF. V usage is TRBV5-1 and J usage is TRBJ1-3, with D hard to call. The V gene's germline CDR1 is SGHRS and CDR2 YFSETQ. Trimming took off 3 bases at V and 7 bases at J, with 14 bases between the two ends. The CDR3 is 14 residues long. The full variable domain, in which reference TRBV5-1 and TRBJ1-3 provide the parts outside the CDR3, is KAGVTQTPRYLIKTRGQQVTLSCSPISGHRSVSWYQQTPGQGLQFLFEYFSETQRNKGNFPGRFSGRQFSNSRSEMNVSTLELGDSALYLCASSSGKKGNTIYFGEGSWLTVV.

The chain has TRBV5-1 and TRBJ1-3; 8 bases agree with TRBD1. CDR1 and CDR2 from the germline V gene are SGHRS and YFSETQ. V was pared by 0 bases and J by 4 bases, with 3 bases of the junction left unmatched. This CDR3 has 15 residues. CDR3 sequence reads: CASSLGTGQGNTIYF. Written as DNA, the CDR3 is TGCGCCAGCAGCTTGGGGACAGGGCAGGGAAACACCATATATTTT.

This clone has only a few counts. J is TRBJ2-3 and V is TRBV27, with unresolved D. Per germline, CDR1 MNHEY and CDR2 SMNVEV (reference sequence). The length of the CDR3 is 15 residues. V dropped 5 bases and J dropped 9 bases, with 21 bases sitting between them. The CDR3 is CASSPLDYPLGTQYF. The CDR3 DNA follows: TGTGCCAGCAGTCCTCTAGATTACCCCCTCGGGACGCAGTATTTT.

The V call is TRBV5-1, the J call TRBJ2-1; 12 nucleotides align to TRBD1. The CDR3 consists of 14 residues. J was trimmed by 9 bases and V by 3 bases; bases with no gene match: 4. The germline V gene has CDR1 SGHRS and CDR2 YFSETQ. CDR3: CASSWGTGGGEQFF. The CDR3 nucleotides read TGCGCCAGCAGCTGGGGGACAGGGGGCGGTGAGCAGTTCTTC.

The J gene is TRBJ2-2, the V gene TRBV6-5; maybe TRBD1 (7 bases). The CDR3 spans 15 residues. Germline V lookup: CDR1 MNHEY, CDR2 SVGAGI. V was shortened by 7 bases and J by 5 bases, with 17 bases between the two germline ends. The CDR3 nucleotides are TGTGCCAGCACCTTGGACAGGAGGGGTACCGGGGAGCTGTTTTTT. It specifies CASTLDRRGTGELFF.

The chain joins TRBV9 to TRBJ1-2; weak D call: TRBD1 (6 bases). V was shortened by 3 bases and J by 6 bases, with 15 bases between the two germline ends. The CDR3 has 14 amino acids. Germline V gene data show CDR1 as SGDLS and CDR2 as YYNGEE. This CDR3 reads CASSERGSRHGYTF. In DNA form, the CDR3 reads TGTGCCAGCAGCGAAAGGGGGAGTCGGCATGGCTACACCTTC.

V gene TRBV27 combines with J gene TRBJ1-5; D is unclear. The V and J ends lost 10 bases and 11 bases respectively, with 9 bases between them. CDR1 is MNHEY, CDR2 SMNVEV, per germline (reference sequence). The CDR3 spans 9 residues. CDR3 in amino acids: CANGRTQHF. As DNA, the CDR3 is TGTGCCAACGGCAGGACCCAGCATTTT.

The rearrangement uses TRBV5-4 and TRBJ1-1, with TRBD1 as a possible D gene (6 bases). In germline, CDR1 is SGHNT, CDR2 YYREEE (reference sequence). The CDR3 consists of 15 residues. The V end lost 5 bases, the J end lost 0 bases, and 14 bases lay between the germline ends. CDR3: CASSSPTGLNTEAFF. The CDR3 DNA is TGTGCCAGCAGTTCTCCGACAGGTTTGAACACTGAAGCTTTCTTT. Drawing the rest from reference TRBV5-4 and TRBJ1-1, the complete variable domain is ETGVTQSPTHLIKTRGQQVTLRCSSQSGHNTVSWYQQALGQGPQFIFQYYREEENGRGNFPPRFSGLQFPNYSSELNVNALELDDSALYLCASSSPTGLNTEAFFGQGTRLTVV.

The chain links TRBV28 to TRBJ1-6, with TRBD1 matching 7 bases. V shed 6 bases and J 9 bases; nucleotides not matched to a gene: 11. The V gene's germline CDR1 is MDHEN and CDR2 SYDVKM. The CDR3 is 15 residues long. CDR3 protein: CASRGGQHRGSPLHF. As DNA, the CDR3 is TGTGCCAGCAGAGGGGGCCAACACAGGGGTTCACCCCTCCACTTT.

The chain's CDR3 is CSVIEQGARGQPQHF. Here the CDR3 DNA reads TGCAGCGTTATCGAACAGGGGGCTCGCGGTCAGCCCCAGCATTTT. The gene calls are TRBV29-1 and TRBJ1-5, with TRBD1 matching 9 bases. J was trimmed by 6 bases and V by 5 bases; bases with no gene match: 11. Germline CDR1 reads SQVTM; CDR2 reads ANQGSEA. This CDR3 is 15 amino acids long.

V is TRBV13 and J is TRBJ2-2; 13 bases fit TRBD2. Per the germline V gene, CDR1 is PRHDT and CDR2 is FYEKMQ (reference sequence). CDR3 length: 17 residues. V dropped 4 bases and J dropped 0; count of bases not matched to a gene: 2. CDR3 DNA sequence: TGTGCCAGCAGCTCAGGGACTAGCGGGGCGAACACCGGGGAGCTGTTTTTT. Its translation: CASSSGTSGANTGELFF.

The rearrangement links TRBV7-6 to TRBJ2-3, with 9 bases lining up with TRBD2. Germline assignment: CDR1 SGHVS and CDR2 FNYEAQ. The ends lost 4 bases at V and 2 bases at J; junction bases unmatched: 4. The CDR3 has 15 amino acids. CDR3 amino acids: CASSYSGGDTDTQYF. The CDR3 coding sequence is TGTGCCAGCAGCTATAGCGGGGGAGACACAGATACGCAGTATTTT. Together with reference TRBV7-6 and TRBJ2-3, the CDR3 gives the full variable domain: GAGVSQSPRYKVTKRGQDVALRCDPISGHVSLYWYRQALGQGPEFLTYFNYEAQQDKSGLPNDRFSAERPEGSISTLTIQRTEQRDSAMYRCASSYSGGDTDTQYFGPGTRLTVL.

J is TRBJ2-2 and V is TRBV10-3; D may be TRBD2 (6 bases). The CDR3 extends over 14 amino acids. Germline assignment: CDR1 ENHRY and CDR2 SYGVKD. V was clipped by 3 bases and J by 6 bases, with 11 bases between them. Here the CDR3 reads CAISDYRDSGELFF. CDR3 DNA sequence: TGTGCCATCAGTGACTATCGGGACTCCGGGGAGCTGTTTTTT.

The V gene is TRBV28, the J gene TRBJ2-5; 9 nucleotides match TRBD1. V was clipped by 6 bases and J by 6 bases; unmatched bases: 5. Germline V gene lookup returns CDR1 MDHEN and CDR2 SYDVKM. This CDR3 has 13 residues. CDR3 coding DNA: TGTGCCAGCAGGGAACAGGGGGCAAAGACCCAGTACTTC. Translated, it gives CASREQGAKTQYF.

The V call is TRBV30, the J call TRBJ1-3; a possible D gene is TRBD1 (6 bases). The CDR3 consists of 14 residues. V lost 1 base and J 1 base, leaving 8 bases between the germline ends. CDR1 and CDR2 from the germline V gene are GTSNPN and SVGIG (reference sequence). DNA of the CDR3: TGTGCCTGGAGTGGGGGACAATCTGGAAACACCATATATTTT. It translates to CAWSGGQSGNTIYF.

The chain couples TRBV7-9 to TRBJ1-5; 7 bases are a match to TRBD1. Germline CDR1 and CDR2: SEHNR and FQNEAQ (reference sequence). V shed 5 bases and J 3 bases; nucleotides not matched to a gene: 4. This CDR3 region has 14 residues. CDR3 DNA: TGTGCCAGCAGCAAAACAGGGGACAATCAGCCCCAGCATTTT. Residues: CASSKTGDNQPQHF.

CDR3 nucleotide sequence: TGTGCCAGCAGCTTACAAAGCACAGATACGCAGTATTTT. This translates into CASSLQSTDTQYF. The J gene is TRBJ2-3, the V gene TRBV7-2, with D unresolved. CDR3 length equals 13 residues. Germline loops: CDR1 SGHTA, CDR2 FQGNSA. V dropped 2 bases and J dropped 0 bases, with 3 bases sitting between them. The full variable domain, completed using reference TRBV7-2 and TRBJ2-3, is GAGVSQSPSNKVTEKGKDVELRCDPISGHTALYWYRQSLGQGLEFLIYFQGNSAPDKSGLPSDRFSAERTGGSVSTLTIQRTQQEDSAVYLCASSLQSTDTQYFGPGTRLTVL.

This clone has more than one count but fewer than ten. This rearrangement joins TRBV6-5 to TRBJ2-7, with D maybe TRBD2 (5 bases). The CDR3 loop spans 16 amino acids. Germline V gene data show CDR1 as MNHEY and CDR2 as SVGAGI. V was pared by 0 bases and J by 6 bases, with 18 bases between. For the CDR3, the DNA is TGTGCCAGCAGTTACTCGAATCTAGCTCGGGCAAGCGAGCAGTACTTC. It yields the protein CASSYSNLARASEQYF.

The chain employs TRBV19 and TRBJ1-1; possibly TRBD1 for D (5 bases). Germline CDR1 reads LNHDA; CDR2 reads SQIVND (reference sequence). The CDR3 sequence is 13 residues long. Trimming removed 4 bases from V and 7 bases from J, with 13 bases in between. The CDR3 region is CASSTRRVLEAFF. The DNA of the CDR3 is TGTGCCAGTAGTACCCGCAGGGTGCTTGAAGCTTTCTTT.

A single count supports this clone. The gene calls are TRBV27 and TRBJ1-2; D not certain. The CDR3 has 13 amino acids. Trimming took off 6 bases at V and 0 bases at J, with 8 bases between the two ends. Germline V gives CDR1 MNHEY, CDR2 SMNVEV (reference sequence). The chain's CDR3 is CASRPTANYGYTF. The CDR3, as DNA: TGTGCCAGCAGGCCCACAGCTAACTATGGCTACACCTTC.

The table lists this clone with a count of one. This chain joins TRBV5-1 and TRBJ1-6, with TRBD1 matching over 9 bases. This CDR3 is built from 17 residues. Germline CDR1 is SGHRS and CDR2 is YFSETQ. Unmatched junction bases numbered 3, after V lost 2 bases and J lost 0 bases. The CDR3 nucleotides are TGCGCCAGCAGCTTCCGGGACAGGGCCTCCTATAATTCACCCCTCCACTTT. It translates to CASSFRDRASYNSPLHF.

The V gene is TRBV10-3, the J gene TRBJ1-2; D uncertain. Trimming pared 0 bases from V and 2 bases from J, leaving 13 bases between. This CDR3 spans 16 amino acids. CDR1 and CDR2 from the germline V gene are ENHRY and SYGVKD. The CDR3, as DNA: TGTGCCATCAGTGAGTCAGGGCCGGGAACGAACTATGGCTACACCTTC. Its translation is CAISESGPGTNYGYTF.

The CDR3 bases are TGTGCCAGCAGCGCGTTAGGGGTTGCCTACAATGAGCAGTTCTTC. Translated: CASSALGVAYNEQFF. The genes are TRBV9 and TRBJ2-1; TRBD1 might be the D (5 bases). Germline CDR1 is SGDLS and CDR2 is YYNGEE. V lost 3 bases to trimming and J lost 2 bases, with 12 bases between them. This CDR3 region has 15 residues.

This CDR3 is CASTLTNEKLFF. CDR3 nucleotide sequence: TGTGCCAGCACTTTAACTAATGAAAAACTGTTTTTT. The chain combines TRBV6-5 with TRBJ1-4; no firm D call. The germline V gene has CDR1 MNHEY and CDR2 SVGAGI. The CDR3 has 12 amino acids. Trimming cost V 7 bases and J 1 base, with 4 bases left between them.

In DNA, the CDR3 is TGTGCCAGCAGCCAAGCCGGGACATTGGGAGAGACCCAGTACTTC. Encoded protein: CASSQAGTLGETQYF. V and J are TRBV3-1 (or the pseudogene TRBV3-2) and TRBJ2-5; maybe TRBD1 (6 bases). V lost 1 base and J 4 bases, leaving 13 bases between the germline ends. The CDR3 totals 15 residues. Germline-derived CDR1 and CDR2 are LGHDT and YNNKEL (reference sequence).

This clone occurred once. The chain links TRBV9 to TRBJ1-2; TRBD1 aligns across 8 bases. V shed 0 bases, J shed 5 bases, and the junction held 6 bases outside the gene matches. Germline lookup yields CDR1 SGDLS and CDR2 YYNGEE. The CDR3 is 15 amino acids. Here the CDR3 DNA reads TGTGCCAGCAGCGTAGGGGGACAGGTTATTTATGGCTACACCTTC. The encoded protein is CASSVGGQVIYGYTF.

The V gene is TRBV4-1, the J gene TRBJ2-7; maybe TRBD1 (7 bases). There are 16 residues in the CDR3. Germline V lookup: CDR1 MGHRA, CDR2 YSYEKL. Trimming left V 2 bases short and J 7 bases short, with 21 bases between. The CDR3 loop is CASSQQGGVSVYEQYF. The CDR3 nucleotides read TGCGCCAGCAGCCAACAGGGGGGCGTGTCGGTCTATGAGCAGTACTTC.

The rearrangement links TRBV10-3 to TRBJ1-2; TRBD1 might be the D (6 bases). This CDR3 region has 15 residues. The germline V gene has CDR1 ENHRY and CDR2 SYGVKD. V lost 2 bases, J lost 2 bases, and 12 bases lay in between. The CDR3 DNA sequence: TGTGCCATCAGTGAGGCCTTTAGGGGGAACTATGGCTACACCTTC. This encodes CAISEAFRGNYGYTF.

This rearrangement joins TRBV19 to TRBJ2-1; TRBD1 matches 8 bases. The trim removed 5 bases at V and 12 bases at J, leaving 21 bases unmatched. This CDR3 spans 17 amino acids. Germline V gene lookup returns CDR1 LNHDA and CDR2 SQIVND (reference sequence). Here the CDR3 DNA reads TGTGCCAGTAGTCTCCCGGGACAGGAGCCACCGGGTGTAGGGCAGTTCTTC. Translating gives CASSLPGQEPPGVGQFF.